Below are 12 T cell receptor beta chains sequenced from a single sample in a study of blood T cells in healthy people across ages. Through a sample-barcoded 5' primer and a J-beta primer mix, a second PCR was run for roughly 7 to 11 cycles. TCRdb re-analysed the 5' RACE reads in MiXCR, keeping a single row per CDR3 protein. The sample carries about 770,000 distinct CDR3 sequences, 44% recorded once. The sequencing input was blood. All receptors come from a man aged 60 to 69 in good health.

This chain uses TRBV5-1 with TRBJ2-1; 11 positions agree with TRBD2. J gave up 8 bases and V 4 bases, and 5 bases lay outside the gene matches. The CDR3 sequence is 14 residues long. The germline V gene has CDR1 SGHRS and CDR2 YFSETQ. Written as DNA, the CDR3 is TGCGCCAGCAGCCTTAGCGGGGGGGCCCATGAGCAGTTCTTC. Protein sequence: CASSLSGGAHEQFF.

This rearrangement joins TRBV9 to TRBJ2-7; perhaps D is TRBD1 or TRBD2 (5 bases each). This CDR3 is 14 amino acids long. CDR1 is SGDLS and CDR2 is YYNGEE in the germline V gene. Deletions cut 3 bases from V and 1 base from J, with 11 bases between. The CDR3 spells CASSAGATSYEQYF. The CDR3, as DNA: TGTGCCAGCAGCGCCGGGGCCACTTCCTACGAGCAGTACTTC.

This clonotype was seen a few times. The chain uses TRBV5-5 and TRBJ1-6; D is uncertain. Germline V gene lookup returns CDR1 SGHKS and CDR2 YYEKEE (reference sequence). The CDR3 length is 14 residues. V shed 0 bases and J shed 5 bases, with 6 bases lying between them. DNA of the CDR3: TGTGCCAGCAGCTTGGACGGAAATAATTCACCCCTCCACTTT. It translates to CASSLDGNNSPLHF.

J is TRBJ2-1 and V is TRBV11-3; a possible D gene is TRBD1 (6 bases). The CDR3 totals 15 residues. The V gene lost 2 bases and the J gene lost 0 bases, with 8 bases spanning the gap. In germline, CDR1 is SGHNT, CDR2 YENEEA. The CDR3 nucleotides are TGTGCCAGCAGCTTATTACAGGGCTCCTACAATGAGCAGTTCTTC. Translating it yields CASSLLQGSYNEQFF. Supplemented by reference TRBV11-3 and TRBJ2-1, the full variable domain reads EAGVVQSPRYKIIEKKQPVAFWCNPISGHNTLYWYLQNLGQGPELLIRYENEEAVDDSQLPKDRFSAERLKGVDSTLKIQPAELGDSAVYLCASSLLQGSYNEQFFGPGTRLTVL.

The CDR3 spells CASSESGGPGELFF. CDR3 nucleotide sequence: TGTGCCAGCAGTGAGAGCGGGGGTCCCGGGGAGCTGTTTTTT. The chain couples TRBV2 to TRBJ2-2, with 8 bases identical to TRBD2. This CDR3 is built from 14 residues. With 3 bases clipped from V and 6 bases from J, the junction kept 3 bases outside the gene matches. CDR1 is SNHLY and CDR2 is FYNNEI in the germline V gene.

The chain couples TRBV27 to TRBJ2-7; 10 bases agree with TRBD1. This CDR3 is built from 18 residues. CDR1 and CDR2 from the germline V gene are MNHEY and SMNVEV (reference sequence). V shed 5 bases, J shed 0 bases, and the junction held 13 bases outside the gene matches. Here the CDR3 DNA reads TGTGCCAGCAGTCGGGACAGGGGTTGGGTTAATCGCTCCTACGAGCAGTACTTC. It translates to CASSRDRGWVNRSYEQYF.

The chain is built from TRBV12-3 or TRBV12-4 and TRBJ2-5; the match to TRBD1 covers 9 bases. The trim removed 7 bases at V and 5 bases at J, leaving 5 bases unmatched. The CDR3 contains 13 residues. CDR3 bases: TGTGCCAGCATCCGGACAGGGGATGAGACCCAGTACTTC. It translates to CASIRTGDETQYF.

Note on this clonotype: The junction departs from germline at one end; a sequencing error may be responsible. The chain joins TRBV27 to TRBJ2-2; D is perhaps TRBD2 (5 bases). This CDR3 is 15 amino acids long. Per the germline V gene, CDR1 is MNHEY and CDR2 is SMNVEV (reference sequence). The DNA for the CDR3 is TGTGCCGGCAGTTTACGGGGTCAGAACACCGGGGAGCTGTTTTTT. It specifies CAGSLRGQNTGELFF.

DNA of the CDR3: TGTGCCAGCAGTCCCACTAGACCCCCCTCTAACAGGCTGCCTAACTATGGCTACACCTTC. It specifies CASSPTRPPSNRLPNYGYTF. The V gene is TRBV27, the J gene TRBJ1-2; D might be TRBD1 (5 bases). The CDR3 has 20 amino acids. V lost 5 bases, J lost 0 bases, and 28 bases lay in between. Germline loops: CDR1 MNHEY, CDR2 SMNVEV (reference sequence).

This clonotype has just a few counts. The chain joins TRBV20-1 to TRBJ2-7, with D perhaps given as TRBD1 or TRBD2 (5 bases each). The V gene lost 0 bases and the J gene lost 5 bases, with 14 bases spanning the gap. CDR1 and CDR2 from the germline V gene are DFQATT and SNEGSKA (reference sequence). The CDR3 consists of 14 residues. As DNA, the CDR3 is TGCAGTGCTAGAGAGAGGGGTCTCGGTCACGAGCAGTACTTC. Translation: CSARERGLGHEQYF.

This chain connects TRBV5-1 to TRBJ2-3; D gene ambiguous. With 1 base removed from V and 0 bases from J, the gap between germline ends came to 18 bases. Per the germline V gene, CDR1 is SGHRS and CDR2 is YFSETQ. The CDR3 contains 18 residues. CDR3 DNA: TGCGCCAGCAGCTTGAGTGGGCTCCTTACACCTAGCACAGATACGCAGTATTTT. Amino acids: CASSLSGLLTPSTDTQYF.

CDR3 in amino acids: CASSTGRGRNQPQHF. The CDR3 DNA reads TGTGCCAGCAGTACCGGACGGGGGAGAAATCAGCCCCAGCATTTT. The chain couples TRBV12-3 or TRBV12-4 to TRBJ1-5; maybe TRBD1 (5 bases). Trimming pared 5 bases from V and 4 bases from J, leaving 15 bases between. CDR3 length: 15 amino acids.